Sequencing of this TCR beta chain was carried out in a study of CD8 T cells in Susac syndrome. The study, taken as a whole, reports: Individuals included in the TCR sequencing and HLA analysis were acknowledged by the study to be relatively few in number.

Blood CD8+ and CD4+ T cells underwent high-throughput TCR beta sequencing. Treatment-naive patients with stable or active relapsing-remitting disease were the multiple sclerosis controls. RNA was extracted with the RNeasy kit, and a quantity of roughly 0.5 to 1 ug was reverse transcribed using random hexamers. With immunoSEQ multiplex PCR, TCR beta CDR3 was amplified across 54 Vbeta and 13 Jbeta. MiXCR, applied by TCRdb to the immunoSEQ multiplex PCR reads, yields one record per CDR3 protein. The table shows 400,000 to 550,000 distinct CDR3 sequences, with 85% to 90% occurring only once. V gave up 4 bases and J gave up 0 bases, with 18 bases separating them. CDR1 and CDR2 (germline): SGHDT, YYEEEE. The CDR3 loop spans 17 amino acids. Notes on this clonotype: Its target is unknown.

The chain couples TRBV5-6 to TRBJ2-3; D perhaps matches TRBD2 (5 bases). This clonotype was obtained from a human donor with multiple sclerosis. Sequenced input: CD8+ T cells from PBMCs. The DNA of the CDR3 is TGTGCCAGCAGCACCAGGAACCTTGGCGGGAGCACAGATACGCAGTATTTT. Translated: CASSTRNLGGSTDTQYF.